Listed below are T cell receptor beta chains from one sample, sequenced in a study of OX40 agonist ivuxolimab in advanced cancers. The repertoire was sequenced with immunoSEQ multiplex PCR; TCRdb's copy has only in-frame clones and lacks some. The sample gives 40,000 to 45,000 clones, roughly 92% of which show up once; nearly 15% is in the top ten. Sequencing was performed on CD4+ or CD8+ T cells sorted from blood, taken in a trial of the OX40 agonist ivuxolimab. Receptors originate from an adult with an advanced solid tumor such as melanoma, head and neck, liver or kidney cancer. Each CDR3 is given with its conserved first and last residue. A D gene is named only where the DNA matches it firmly. Clone size is shown for a subset of rows, as once, few, many or a class of expanded clone.

v_gene: TRBV5-6; d_gene: .; j_gene: TRBJ2-6; abundance: .; CDR3aa: CASSLTRGTGANVLTF; CDR3nt: TGTGCCAGCAGCCTGACTAGGGGGACTGGGGCCAACGTCCTGACTTTC
v_gene: TRBV4-1; d_gene: .; j_gene: TRBJ1-2; abundance: .; CDR3aa: CASSQDSTYGYTF; CDR3nt: TGCGCCAGCAGCCAAGATTCCACGTATGGCTACACCTTC
v_gene: TRBV13; d_gene: .; j_gene: TRBJ2-7; abundance: .; CDR3aa: CASSRGSYEQYF; CDR3nt: TGTGCCAGCAGCCGAGGGTCCTACGAGCAGTACTTC
v_gene: TRBV7-9; d_gene: TRBD1; j_gene: TRBJ2-2; abundance: .; CDR3aa: CASSPDDRANTGELFF; CDR3nt: TGTGCCAGCAGCCCTGACGACAGGGCCAACACCGGGGAGCTGTTTTTT
v_gene: TRBV11-2; d_gene: .; j_gene: TRBJ2-7; abundance: .; CDR3aa: CASSGYGDYEQYF; CDR3nt: TGTGCCAGCAGCGGATACGGAGACTACGAGCAGTACTTC
v_gene: TRBV5-8; d_gene: TRBD1; j_gene: TRBJ1-1; abundance: .; CDR3aa: CASSLVAGGVTEAFF; CDR3nt: TGTGCCAGCAGCTTGGTTGCAGGGGGCGTCACTGAAGCTTTCTTT
v_gene: TRBV7-9; d_gene: .; j_gene: TRBJ2-3; abundance: .; CDR3aa: CASSSARLGTDTQYF; CDR3nt: TGTGCCAGCAGCTCAGCTCGCTTAGGCACAGATACGCAGTATTTT
v_gene: TRBV4-1; d_gene: TRBD1; j_gene: TRBJ1-4; abundance: .; CDR3aa: CASSHVRGREEKLFF; CDR3nt: TGCGCCAGCAGCCACGTCAGGGGGAGGGAGGAAAAACTGTTTTTT
v_gene: TRBV11-2; d_gene: TRBD1; j_gene: TRBJ2-5; abundance: once; CDR3aa: CASSSGQGAGETQYF; CDR3nt: TGTGCCAGCAGCTCGGGACAGGGGGCGGGAGAGACCCAGTACTTC
v_gene: TRBV11-2; d_gene: .; j_gene: TRBJ2-7; abundance: once; CDR3aa: CASSLLTGTNYEQYF; CDR3nt: TGTGCCAGCAGCTTACTAACCGGGACAAACTACGAGCAGTACTTC
v_gene: TRBV7-9; d_gene: .; j_gene: TRBJ2-5; abundance: .; CDR3aa: CASSTTGQLQETQYF; CDR3nt: TGTGCCAGCAGCACCACAGGACAGCTCCAAGAGACCCAGTACTTC
v_gene: TRBV29-1; d_gene: .; j_gene: TRBJ2-7; abundance: .; CDR3aa: CSVESNEADSYEQYF; CDR3nt: TGCAGCGTTGAATCTAACGAGGCGGACTCCTACGAGCAGTACTTC
v_gene: TRBV19; d_gene: .; j_gene: TRBJ2-2; abundance: .; CDR3aa: CASRPMEPNTGELFF; CDR3nt: TGTGCCAGTCGCCCCATGGAGCCGAACACCGGGGAGCTGTTTTTT
v_gene: TRBV27; d_gene: TRBD1; j_gene: TRBJ2-2; abundance: .; CDR3aa: CASSAAGTGGRGTGELFF; CDR3nt: TGTGCCAGCAGTGCAGCCGGGACAGGGGGCCGAGGCACCGGGGAGCTGTTTTTT
v_gene: TRBV6-5; d_gene: .; j_gene: TRBJ1-1; abundance: .; CDR3aa: CASSYRQGGTEAFF; CDR3nt: TGTGCCAGCAGTTATCGGCAGGGTGGAACTGAAGCTTTCTTT
v_gene: TRBV7-9; d_gene: TRBD2; j_gene: TRBJ2-1; abundance: .; CDR3aa: CASSPPGLENNEQFF; CDR3nt: TGTGCCAGCAGTCCGCCGGGACTAGAGAACAATGAGCAGTTCTTC
v_gene: TRBV2; d_gene: .; j_gene: TRBJ2-1; abundance: .; CDR3aa: CASSPSSPTYNEQFF; CDR3nt: TGTGCCAGCAGTCCTAGTAGTCCAACCTACAATGAGCAGTTCTTC
v_gene: TRBV5-1; d_gene: .; j_gene: TRBJ2-1; abundance: .; CDR3aa: CASSLAGSEQFF; CDR3nt: TGCGCCAGCAGCTTGGCCGGGAGTGAGCAGTTCTTC